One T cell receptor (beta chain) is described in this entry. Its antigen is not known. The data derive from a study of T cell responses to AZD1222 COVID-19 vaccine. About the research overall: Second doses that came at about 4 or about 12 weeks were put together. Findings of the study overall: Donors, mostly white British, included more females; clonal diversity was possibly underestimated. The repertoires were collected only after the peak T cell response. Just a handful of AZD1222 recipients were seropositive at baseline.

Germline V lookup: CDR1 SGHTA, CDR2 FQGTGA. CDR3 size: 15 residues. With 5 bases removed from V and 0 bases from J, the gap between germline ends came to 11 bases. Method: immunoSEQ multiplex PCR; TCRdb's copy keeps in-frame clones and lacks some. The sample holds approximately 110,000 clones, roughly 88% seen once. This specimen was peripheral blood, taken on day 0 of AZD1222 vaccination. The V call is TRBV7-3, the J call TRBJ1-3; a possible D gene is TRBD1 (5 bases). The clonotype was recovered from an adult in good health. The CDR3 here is CASSRDASSGNTIYF. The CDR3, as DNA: TGTGCCAGCAGCAGGGACGCCAGCTCTGGAAACACCATATATTTT.